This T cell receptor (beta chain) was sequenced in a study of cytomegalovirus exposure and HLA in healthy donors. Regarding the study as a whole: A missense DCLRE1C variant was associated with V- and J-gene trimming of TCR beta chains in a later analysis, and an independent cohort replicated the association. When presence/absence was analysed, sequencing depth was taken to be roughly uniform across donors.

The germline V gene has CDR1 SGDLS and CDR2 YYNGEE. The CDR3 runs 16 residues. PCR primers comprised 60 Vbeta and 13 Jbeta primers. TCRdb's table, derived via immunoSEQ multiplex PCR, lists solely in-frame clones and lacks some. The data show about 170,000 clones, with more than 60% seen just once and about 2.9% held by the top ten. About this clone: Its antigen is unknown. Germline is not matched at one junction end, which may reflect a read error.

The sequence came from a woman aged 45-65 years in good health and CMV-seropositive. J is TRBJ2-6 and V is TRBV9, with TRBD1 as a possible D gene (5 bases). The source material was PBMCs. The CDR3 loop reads CASSVVWRSGANGLTF. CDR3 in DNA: TGTGCCAGCAGCGTAGTGTGGCGGTCTGGGGCCAACGGCCTGACTTTC.